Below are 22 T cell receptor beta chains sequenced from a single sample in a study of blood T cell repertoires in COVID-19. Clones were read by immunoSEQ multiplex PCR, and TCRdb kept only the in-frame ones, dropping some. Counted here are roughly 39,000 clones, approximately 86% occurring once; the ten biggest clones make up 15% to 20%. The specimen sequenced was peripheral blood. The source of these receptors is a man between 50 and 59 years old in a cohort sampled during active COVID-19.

Here the CDR3 reads CASSPGVHEAFF. In nucleotides, the CDR3 is TGTGCCAGCAGCCCTGGAGTACATGAAGCTTTCTTT. The chain is built from TRBV12-3 or TRBV12-4 and TRBJ1-1; no definite D call. This CDR3 spans 12 amino acids. The V and J ends lost 6 bases and 7 bases respectively, with 12 bases between them.

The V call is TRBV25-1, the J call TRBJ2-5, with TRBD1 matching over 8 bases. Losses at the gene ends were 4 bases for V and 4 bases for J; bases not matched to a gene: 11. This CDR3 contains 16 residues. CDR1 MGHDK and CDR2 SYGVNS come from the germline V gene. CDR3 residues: CASSAVKQGARETQYF. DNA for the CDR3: TGTGCCAGCAGTGCGGTGAAGCAGGGGGCGCGAGAGACCCAGTACTTC. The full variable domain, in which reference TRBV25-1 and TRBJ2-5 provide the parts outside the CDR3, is EADIYQTPRYLVIGTGKKITLECSQTMGHDKMYWYQQDPGMELHLIHYSYGVNSTEKGDLSSESTVSRIRTEHFPLTLESARPSHTSQYLCASSAVKQGARETQYFGPGTRLLVL.

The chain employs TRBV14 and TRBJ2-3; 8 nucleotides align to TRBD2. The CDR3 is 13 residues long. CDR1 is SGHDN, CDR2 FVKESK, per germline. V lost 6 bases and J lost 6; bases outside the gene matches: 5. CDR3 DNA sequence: TGTGCCAGCAGGAAAGCGGGGGTTGATACGCAGTATTTT. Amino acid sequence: CASRKAGVDTQYF. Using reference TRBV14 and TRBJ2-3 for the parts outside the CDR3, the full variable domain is EAGVTQFPSHSVIEKGQTVTLRCDPISGHDNLYWYRRVMGKEIKFLLHFVKESKQDESGMPNNRFLAERTGGTYSTLKVQPAELEDSGVYFCASRKAGVDTQYFGPGTRLTVL.

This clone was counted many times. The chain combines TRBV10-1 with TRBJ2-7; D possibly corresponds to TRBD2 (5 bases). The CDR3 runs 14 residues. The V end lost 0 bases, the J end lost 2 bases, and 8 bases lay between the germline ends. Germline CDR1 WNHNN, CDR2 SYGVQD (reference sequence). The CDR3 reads CASSESGRPYEQYV. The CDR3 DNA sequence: TGCGCCAGCAGTGAGTCAGGGAGACCCTACGAGCAGTACGTC.

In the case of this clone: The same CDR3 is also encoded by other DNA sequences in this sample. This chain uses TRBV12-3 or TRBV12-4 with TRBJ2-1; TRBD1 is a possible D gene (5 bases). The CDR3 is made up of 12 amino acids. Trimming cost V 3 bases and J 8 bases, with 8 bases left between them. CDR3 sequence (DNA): TGTGCCAGCAGTTTTGAAGGGGATGAGCAGTTCTTC. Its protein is CASSFEGDEQFF.

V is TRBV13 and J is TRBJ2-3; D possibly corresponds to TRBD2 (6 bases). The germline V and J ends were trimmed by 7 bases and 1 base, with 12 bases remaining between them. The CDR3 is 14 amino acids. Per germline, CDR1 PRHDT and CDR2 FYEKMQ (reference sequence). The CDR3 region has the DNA TGTGCCAGCAACCGGAGGGGAGGCACAGATACGCAGTATTTT. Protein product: CASNRRGGTDTQYF.

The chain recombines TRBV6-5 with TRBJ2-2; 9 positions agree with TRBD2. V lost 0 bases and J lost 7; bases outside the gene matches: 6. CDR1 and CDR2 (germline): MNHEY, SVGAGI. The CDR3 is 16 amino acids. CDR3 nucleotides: TGTGCCAGCAGTTACTCGAATGCGGGGGGGCACGGGGAGCTGTTTTTT. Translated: CASSYSNAGGHGELFF.

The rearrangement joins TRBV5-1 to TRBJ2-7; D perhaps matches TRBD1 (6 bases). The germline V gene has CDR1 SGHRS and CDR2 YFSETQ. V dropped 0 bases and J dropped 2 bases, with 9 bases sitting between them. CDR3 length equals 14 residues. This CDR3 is CASSLGTETYEQYF. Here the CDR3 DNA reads TGCGCCAGCAGCTTGGGGACAGAAACCTACGAGCAGTACTTC.

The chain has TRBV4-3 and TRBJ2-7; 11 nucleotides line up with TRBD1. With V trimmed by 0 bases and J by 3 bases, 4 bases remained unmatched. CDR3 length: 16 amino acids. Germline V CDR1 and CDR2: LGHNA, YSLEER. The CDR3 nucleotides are TGCGCCAGCAGCCAAGATATGGGGACAGGGGGCTACGAGCAGTACTTC. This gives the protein CASSQDMGTGGYEQYF.

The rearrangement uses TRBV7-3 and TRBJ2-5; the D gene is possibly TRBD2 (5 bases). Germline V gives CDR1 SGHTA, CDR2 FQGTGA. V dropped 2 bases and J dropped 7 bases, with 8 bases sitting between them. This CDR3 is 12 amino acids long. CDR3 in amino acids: CASSLLEGTQYF. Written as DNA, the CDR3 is TGTGCCAGCAGCTTATTAGAGGGGACCCAGTACTTC. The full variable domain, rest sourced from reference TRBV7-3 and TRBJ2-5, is GAGVSQTPSNKVTEKGKYVELRCDPISGHTALYWYRQSLGQGPEFLIYFQGTGAADDSGLPNDRFFAVRPEGSVSTLKIQRTERGDSAVYLCASSLLEGTQYFGPGTRLLVL.

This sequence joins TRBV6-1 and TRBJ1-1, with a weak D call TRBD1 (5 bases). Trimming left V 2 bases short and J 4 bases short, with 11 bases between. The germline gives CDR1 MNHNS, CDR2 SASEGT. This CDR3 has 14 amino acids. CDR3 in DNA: TGTGCCAGCAGTGAAAAAGGGGAGGTCACTGAAGCTTTCTTT. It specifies CASSEKGEVTEAFF.

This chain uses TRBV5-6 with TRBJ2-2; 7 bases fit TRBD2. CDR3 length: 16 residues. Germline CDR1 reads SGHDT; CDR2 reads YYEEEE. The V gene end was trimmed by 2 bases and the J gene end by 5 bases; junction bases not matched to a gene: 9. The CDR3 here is CASSFLSGGGTGELFF. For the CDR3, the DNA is TGTGCCAGCAGCTTTTTGTCGGGGGGAGGTACCGGGGAGCTGTTTTTT.

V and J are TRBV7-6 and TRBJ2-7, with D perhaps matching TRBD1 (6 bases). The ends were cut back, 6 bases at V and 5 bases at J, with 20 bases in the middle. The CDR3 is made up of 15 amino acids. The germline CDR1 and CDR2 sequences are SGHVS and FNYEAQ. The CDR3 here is CASSPHEDSRNEQYF. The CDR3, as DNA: TGTGCCAGCAGTCCCCATGAGGACAGTAGGAACGAGCAGTACTTC.

The DNA of the CDR3 is TGTGCCATCAGTGACGGGGGCACAGATACGCAGTATTTT. It codes for CAISDGGTDTQYF. The chain carries TRBV10-3 and TRBJ2-3; a possible D gene is TRBD2 (5 bases). Germline CDR1 ENHRY, CDR2 SYGVKD. CDR3 length equals 13 residues. Trimming removed 3 bases at V and 1 base at J, with 5 bases between.

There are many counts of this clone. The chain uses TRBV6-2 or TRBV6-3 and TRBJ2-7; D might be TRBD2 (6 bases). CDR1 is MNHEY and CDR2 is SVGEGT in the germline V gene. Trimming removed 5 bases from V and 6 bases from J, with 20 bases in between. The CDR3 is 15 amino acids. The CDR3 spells CASSPRLEGSGEQYF. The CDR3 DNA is TGTGCCAGCAGTCCGCGACTAGAAGGCTCCGGCGAGCAGTACTTC.

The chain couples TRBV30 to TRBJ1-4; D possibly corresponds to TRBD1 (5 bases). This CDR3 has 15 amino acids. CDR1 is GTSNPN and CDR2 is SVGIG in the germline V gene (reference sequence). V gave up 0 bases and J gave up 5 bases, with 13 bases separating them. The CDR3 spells CAWSVRWGGNEKLFF. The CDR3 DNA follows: TGTGCCTGGAGTGTAAGGTGGGGGGGGAATGAAAAACTGTTTTTT. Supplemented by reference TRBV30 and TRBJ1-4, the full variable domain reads SQTIHQWPATLVQPVGSPLSLECTVEGTSNPNLYWYRQAAGRGLQLLFYSVGIGQISSEVPQNLSASRPQDRQFILSSKKLLLSDSGFYLCAWSVRWGGNEKLFFGSGTQLSVL.

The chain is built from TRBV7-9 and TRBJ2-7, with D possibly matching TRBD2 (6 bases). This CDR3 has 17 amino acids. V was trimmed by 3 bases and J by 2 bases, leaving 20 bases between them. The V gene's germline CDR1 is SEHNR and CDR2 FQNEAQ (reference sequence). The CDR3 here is CASSFNPRDPGAYEQYF. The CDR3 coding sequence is TGTGCCAGCAGCTTCAACCCTCGGGACCCGGGGGCCTACGAGCAGTACTTC. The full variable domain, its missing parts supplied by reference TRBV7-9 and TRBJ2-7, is DTGVSQNPRHKITKRGQNVTFRCDPISEHNRLYWYRQTLGQGPEFLTYFQNEAQLEKSRLLSDRFSAERPKGSFSTLEIQRTEQGDSAMYLCASSFNPRDPGAYEQYFGPGTRLTVT.

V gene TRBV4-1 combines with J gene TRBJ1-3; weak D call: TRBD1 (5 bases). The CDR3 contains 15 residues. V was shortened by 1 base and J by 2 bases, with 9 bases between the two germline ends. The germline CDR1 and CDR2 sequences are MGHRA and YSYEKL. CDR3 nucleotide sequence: TGCGCCAGCAGCCAAGTCGACAGACCTGGAAACACCATATATTTT. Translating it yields CASSQVDRPGNTIYF.

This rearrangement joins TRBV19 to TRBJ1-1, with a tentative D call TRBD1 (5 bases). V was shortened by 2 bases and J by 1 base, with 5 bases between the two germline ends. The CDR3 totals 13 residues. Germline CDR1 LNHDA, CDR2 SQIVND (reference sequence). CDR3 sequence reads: CASSIQGNTEAFF. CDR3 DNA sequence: TGTGCCAGTAGTATACAGGGGAACACTGAAGCTTTCTTT.

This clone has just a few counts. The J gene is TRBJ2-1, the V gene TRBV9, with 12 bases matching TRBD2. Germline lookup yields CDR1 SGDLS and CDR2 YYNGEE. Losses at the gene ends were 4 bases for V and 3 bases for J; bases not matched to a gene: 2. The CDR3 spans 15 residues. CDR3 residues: CASSLAGGYYNEQFF. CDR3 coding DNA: TGTGCCAGCAGCCTAGCGGGAGGGTACTACAATGAGCAGTTCTTC.

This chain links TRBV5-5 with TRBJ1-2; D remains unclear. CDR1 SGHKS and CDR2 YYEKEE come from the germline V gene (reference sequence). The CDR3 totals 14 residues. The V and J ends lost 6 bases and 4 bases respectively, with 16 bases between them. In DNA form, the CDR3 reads TGTGCCAGCAACCAGGCCGATCCCCTCTATGGCTACACCTTC. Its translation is CASNQADPLYGYTF.

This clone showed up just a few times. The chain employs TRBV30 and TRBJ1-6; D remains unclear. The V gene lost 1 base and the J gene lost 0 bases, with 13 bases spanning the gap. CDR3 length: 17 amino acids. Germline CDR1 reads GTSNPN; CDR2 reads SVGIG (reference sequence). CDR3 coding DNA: TGTGCCTGGAGTGAGTACTTCCAGGCCTCCTATAATTCACCCCTCCACTTT. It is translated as CAWSEYFQASYNSPLHF.